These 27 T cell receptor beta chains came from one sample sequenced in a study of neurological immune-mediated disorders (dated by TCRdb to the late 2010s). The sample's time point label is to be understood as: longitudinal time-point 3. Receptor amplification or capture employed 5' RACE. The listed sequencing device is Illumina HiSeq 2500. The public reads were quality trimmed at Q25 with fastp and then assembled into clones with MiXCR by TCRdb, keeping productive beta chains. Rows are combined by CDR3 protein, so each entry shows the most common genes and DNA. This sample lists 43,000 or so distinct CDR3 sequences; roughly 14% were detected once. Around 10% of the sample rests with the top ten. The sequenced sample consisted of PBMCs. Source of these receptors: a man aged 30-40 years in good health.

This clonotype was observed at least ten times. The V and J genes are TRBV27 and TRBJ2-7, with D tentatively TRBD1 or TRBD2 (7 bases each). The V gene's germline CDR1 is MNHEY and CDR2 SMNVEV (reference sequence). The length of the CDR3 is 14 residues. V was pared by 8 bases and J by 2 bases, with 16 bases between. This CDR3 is CASRREGATYEQYF. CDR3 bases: TGTGCCAGCCGGAGGGAGGGGGCCACCTACGAGCAGTACTTC.

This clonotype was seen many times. In DNA form, the CDR3 reads TGTGCCAGCAGCTTAGCGTCGACTAGCGGGACCTATGAGCAGTTCTTC. Translation gives CASSLASTSGTYEQFF. The V and J genes are TRBV7-2 and TRBJ2-1, with 11 bases fitting TRBD2. V lost 0 bases and J lost 8; bases outside the gene matches: 6. The CDR3 sequence is 16 residues long. In germline, CDR1 is SGHTA, CDR2 FQGNSA.

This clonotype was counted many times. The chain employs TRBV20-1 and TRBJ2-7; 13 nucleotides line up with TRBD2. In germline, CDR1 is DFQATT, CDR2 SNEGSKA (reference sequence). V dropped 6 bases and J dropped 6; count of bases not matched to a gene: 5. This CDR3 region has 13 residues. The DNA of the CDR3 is TGCAGTGCGCCCGGACTAGCGGGAGTCGAGCAGTACTTC. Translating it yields CSAPGLAGVEQYF.

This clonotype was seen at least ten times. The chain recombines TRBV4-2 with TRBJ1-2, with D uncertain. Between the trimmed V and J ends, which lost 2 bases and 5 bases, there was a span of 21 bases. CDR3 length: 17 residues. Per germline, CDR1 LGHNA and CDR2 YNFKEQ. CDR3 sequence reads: CASSQLPGSFSEYGYTF. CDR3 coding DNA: TGTGCCAGCAGCCAACTTCCGGGGTCATTTTCCGAATATGGCTACACCTTC.

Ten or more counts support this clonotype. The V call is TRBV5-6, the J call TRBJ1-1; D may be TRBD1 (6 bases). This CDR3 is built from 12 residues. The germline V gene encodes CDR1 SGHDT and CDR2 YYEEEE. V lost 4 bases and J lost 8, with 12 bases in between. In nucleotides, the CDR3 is TGTGCCAGCAGCACCTGGGGACAAGAAGCTTTCTTT. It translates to CASSTWGQEAFF.

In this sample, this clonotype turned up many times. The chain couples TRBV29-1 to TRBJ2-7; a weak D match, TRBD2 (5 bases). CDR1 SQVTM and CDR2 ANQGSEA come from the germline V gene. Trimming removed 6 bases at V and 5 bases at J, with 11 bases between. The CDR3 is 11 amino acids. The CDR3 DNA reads TGCAGCGTCGGGAATGTCGACGAGCAGTACTTC. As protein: CSVGNVDEQYF.

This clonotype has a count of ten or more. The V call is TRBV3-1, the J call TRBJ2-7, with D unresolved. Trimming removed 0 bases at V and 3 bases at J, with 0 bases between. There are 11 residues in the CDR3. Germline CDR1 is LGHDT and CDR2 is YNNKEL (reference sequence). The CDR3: CASSQDYEQYF. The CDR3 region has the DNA TGTGCCAGCAGCCAAGACTACGAGCAGTACTTC.

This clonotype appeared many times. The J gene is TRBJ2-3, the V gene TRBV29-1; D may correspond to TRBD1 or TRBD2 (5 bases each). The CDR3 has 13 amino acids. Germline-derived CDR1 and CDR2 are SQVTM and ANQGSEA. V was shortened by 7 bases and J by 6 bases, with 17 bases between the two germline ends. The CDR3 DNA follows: TGCAGCGGTCGGGACCCCCAGGAGGATACGCAGTATTTT. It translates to CSGRDPQEDTQYF.

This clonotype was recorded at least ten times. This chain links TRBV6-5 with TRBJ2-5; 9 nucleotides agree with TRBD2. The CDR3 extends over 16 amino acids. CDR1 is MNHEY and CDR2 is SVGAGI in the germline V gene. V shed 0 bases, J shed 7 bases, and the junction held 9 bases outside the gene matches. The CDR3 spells CASSYSSSGVAGTQYF. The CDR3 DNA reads TGTGCCAGCAGTTACTCGTCTAGCGGGGTTGCAGGGACCCAGTACTTC.

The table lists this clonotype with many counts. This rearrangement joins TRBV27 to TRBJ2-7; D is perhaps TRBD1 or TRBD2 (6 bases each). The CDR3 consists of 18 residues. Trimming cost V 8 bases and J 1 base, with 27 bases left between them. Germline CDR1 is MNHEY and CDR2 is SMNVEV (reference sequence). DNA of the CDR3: TGTGCCAGCGAGCTCCCCGGACGAAACAGGGAGGATTCCTACGAGCAGTACTTC. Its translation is CASELPGRNREDSYEQYF.

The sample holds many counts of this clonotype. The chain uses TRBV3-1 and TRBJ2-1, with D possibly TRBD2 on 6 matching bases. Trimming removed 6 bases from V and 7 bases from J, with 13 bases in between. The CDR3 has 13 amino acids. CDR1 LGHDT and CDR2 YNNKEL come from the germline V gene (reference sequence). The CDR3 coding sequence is TGTGCCAGCAGTGTCCTAGCGAGAAATGAGCAGTTCTTC. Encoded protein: CASSVLARNEQFF.

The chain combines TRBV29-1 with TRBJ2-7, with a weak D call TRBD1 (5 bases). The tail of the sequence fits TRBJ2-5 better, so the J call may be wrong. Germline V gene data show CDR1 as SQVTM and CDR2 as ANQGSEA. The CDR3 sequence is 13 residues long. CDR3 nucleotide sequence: TGCAGCGTTGAAGGGCAGGGATTGGAGACCCAGTACTTC. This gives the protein CSVEGQGLETQYF.

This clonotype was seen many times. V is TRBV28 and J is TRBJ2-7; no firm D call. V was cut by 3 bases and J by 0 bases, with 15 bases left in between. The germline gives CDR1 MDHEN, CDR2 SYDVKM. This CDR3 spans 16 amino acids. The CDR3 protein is CASSFPMGRSSYEQYF. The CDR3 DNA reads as TGTGCCAGCAGTTTCCCGATGGGCAGGAGCTCCTACGAGCAGTACTTC.

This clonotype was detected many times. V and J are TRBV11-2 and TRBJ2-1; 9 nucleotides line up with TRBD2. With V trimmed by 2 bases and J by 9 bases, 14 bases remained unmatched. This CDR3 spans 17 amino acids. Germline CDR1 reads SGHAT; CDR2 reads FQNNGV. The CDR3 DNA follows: TGTGCCAGCAGCTTATACGGCGCAGGCGGGCGGGAGGGTGAGCAGTTCTTC. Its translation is CASSLYGAGGREGEQFF.

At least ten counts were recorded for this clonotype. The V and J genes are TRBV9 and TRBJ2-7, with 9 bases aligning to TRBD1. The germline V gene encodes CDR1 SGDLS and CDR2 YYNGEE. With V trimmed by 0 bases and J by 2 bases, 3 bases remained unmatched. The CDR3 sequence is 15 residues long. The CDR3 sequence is CASSVVGTGPYEQYF. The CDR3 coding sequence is TGTGCCAGCAGCGTAGTCGGGACAGGGCCCTACGAGCAGTACTTC.

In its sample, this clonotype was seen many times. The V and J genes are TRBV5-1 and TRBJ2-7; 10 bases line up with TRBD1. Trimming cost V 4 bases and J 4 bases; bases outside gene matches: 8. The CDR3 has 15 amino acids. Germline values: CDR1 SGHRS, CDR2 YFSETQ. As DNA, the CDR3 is TGCGCCAGCAGCCCCCGGACAGGGGGTGTATACGAGCAGTACTTC. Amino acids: CASSPRTGGVYEQYF.

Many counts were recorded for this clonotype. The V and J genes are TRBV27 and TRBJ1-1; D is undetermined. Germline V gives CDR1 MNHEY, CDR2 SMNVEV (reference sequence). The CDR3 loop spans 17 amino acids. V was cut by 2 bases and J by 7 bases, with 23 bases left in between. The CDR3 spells CASSLPEYLGRKNEAFF. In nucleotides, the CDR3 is TGTGCCAGCAGTTTACCCGAATATCTAGGACGCAAGAATGAAGCTTTCTTT.

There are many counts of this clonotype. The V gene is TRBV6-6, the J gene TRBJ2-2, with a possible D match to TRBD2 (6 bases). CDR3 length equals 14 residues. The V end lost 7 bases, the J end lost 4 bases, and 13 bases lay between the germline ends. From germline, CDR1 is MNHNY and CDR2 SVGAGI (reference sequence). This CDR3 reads CASMNLASTGELFF. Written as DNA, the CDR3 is TGTGCCAGCATGAATCTAGCGTCCACCGGGGAGCTGTTTTTT.

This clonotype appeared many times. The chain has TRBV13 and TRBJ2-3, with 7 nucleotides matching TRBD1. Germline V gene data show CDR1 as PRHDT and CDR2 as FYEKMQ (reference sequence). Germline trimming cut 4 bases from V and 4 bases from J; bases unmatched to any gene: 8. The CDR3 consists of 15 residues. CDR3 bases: TGTGCCAGCAGCTCCTCGCGACAGGGTCCAGATACGCAGTATTTT. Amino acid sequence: CASSSSRQGPDTQYF.

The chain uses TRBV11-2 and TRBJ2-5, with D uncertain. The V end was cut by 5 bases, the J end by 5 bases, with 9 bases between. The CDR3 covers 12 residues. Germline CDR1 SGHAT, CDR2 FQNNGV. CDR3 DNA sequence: TGTGCCAGCAGCCTTATAGAGGAGACCCAGTACTTC. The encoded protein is CASSLIEETQYF.

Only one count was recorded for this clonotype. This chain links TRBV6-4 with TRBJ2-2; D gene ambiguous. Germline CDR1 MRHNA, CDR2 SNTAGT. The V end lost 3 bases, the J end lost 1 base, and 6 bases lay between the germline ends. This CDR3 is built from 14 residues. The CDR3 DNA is TGTGCCAGCAGTGAAAACAGGAACACCGGGGAGCTGTTTTTT. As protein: CASSENRNTGELFF.

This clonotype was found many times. The CDR3 region is CAARVNTEAFF. In DNA form, the CDR3 reads TGTGCCGCCCGGGTGAACACTGAAGCTTTCTTT. This chain joins TRBV30 and TRBJ1-1; D gene ambiguous. V gave up 8 bases and J gave up 0 bases, with 7 bases separating them. CDR1 and CDR2 (germline): GTSNPN, SVGIG (reference sequence). The CDR3 extends over 11 amino acids.

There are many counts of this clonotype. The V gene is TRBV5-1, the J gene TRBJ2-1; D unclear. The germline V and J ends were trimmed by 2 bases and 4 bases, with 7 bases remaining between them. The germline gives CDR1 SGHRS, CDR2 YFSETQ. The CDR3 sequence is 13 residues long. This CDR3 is CASSLPPYNEQFF. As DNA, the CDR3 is TGCGCCAGCAGCTTACCCCCATACAATGAGCAGTTCTTC.

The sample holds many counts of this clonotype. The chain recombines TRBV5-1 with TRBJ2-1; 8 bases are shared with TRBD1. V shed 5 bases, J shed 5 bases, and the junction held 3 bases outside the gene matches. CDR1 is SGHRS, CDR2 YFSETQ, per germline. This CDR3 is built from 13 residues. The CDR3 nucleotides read TGCGCCAGCAGTCGGGGACAGGACAATGAGCAGTTCTTC. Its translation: CASSRGQDNEQFF. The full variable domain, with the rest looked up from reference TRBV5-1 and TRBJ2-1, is KAGVTQTPRYLIKTRGQQVTLSCSPISGHRSVSWYQQTPGQGLQFLFEYFSETQRNKGNFPGRFSGRQFSNSRSEMNVSTLELGDSALYLCASSRGQDNEQFFGPGTRLTVL.

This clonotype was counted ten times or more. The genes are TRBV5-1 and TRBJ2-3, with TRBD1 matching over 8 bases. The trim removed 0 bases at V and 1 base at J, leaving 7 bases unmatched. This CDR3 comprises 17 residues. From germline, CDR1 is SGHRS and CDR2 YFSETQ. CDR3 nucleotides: TGCGCCAGCAGCTTGGCAGGGGGCTTCTCCCGCACAGATACGCAGTATTTT. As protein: CASSLAGGFSRTDTQYF.

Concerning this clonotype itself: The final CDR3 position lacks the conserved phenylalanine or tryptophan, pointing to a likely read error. The CDR3 protein is CASSQADTQYS. The CDR3 DNA is TGTGCCAGCAGCCAGGCAGATACGCAGTATTCT. This rearrangement joins TRBV3-1 to TRBJ2-3; D remains ambiguous. Between the trimmed V and J ends, which lost 3 bases and 4 bases, there was a span of 2 bases. The CDR3 loop spans 11 amino acids. Germline V gene sequence: CDR1 LGHDT, CDR2 YNNKEL (reference sequence).

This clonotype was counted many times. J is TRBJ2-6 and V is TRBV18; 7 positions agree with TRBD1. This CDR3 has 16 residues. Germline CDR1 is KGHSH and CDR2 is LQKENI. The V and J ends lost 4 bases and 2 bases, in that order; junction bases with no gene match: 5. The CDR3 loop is CASSLQGKAGANVLTF. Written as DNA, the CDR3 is TGTGCCAGCTCACTACAGGGGAAGGCTGGGGCCAACGTCCTGACTTTC. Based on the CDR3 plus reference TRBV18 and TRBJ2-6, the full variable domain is NAGVMQNPRHLVRRRGQEARLRCSPMKGHSHVYWYRQLPEEGLKFMVYLQKENIIDESGMPKERFSAEFPKEGPSILRIQQVVRGDSAAYFCASSLQGKAGANVLTFGAGSRLTVL.